The clone carrying this TCR beta chain was detected once. The CDR3 has 19 amino acids. CDR1 and CDR2 from the germline V gene are SEHNR and FQNEAQ (reference sequence). Trimming pared 5 bases from V and 0 bases from J, leaving 20 bases between. This sample stems from a study of blood T cell repertoires in COVID-19. For the study at large: Donors in the United States, Italy and Spain gave samples during acute or convalescent COVID-19. Sources were T cells, B-cell-depleted T cells, or PBMCs; the material itself was cDNA or gDNA.

In the study's own analysis: Estimation of nucleated cell counts was performed using reference gene primer amplification. Assay: immunoSEQ multiplex PCR; the TCRdb copy retains only in-frame clones and omits some. V, J and clone size reflect that table, while D and trimming were determined from the DNA. Altogether about 190,000 clones are present, 78% being singletons, with the ten largest covering approximately 3%. This TCR derives from an elderly woman with active or convalescent COVID-19. Material: peripheral blood. J is TRBJ1-6 and V is TRBV7-9; D is unresolved. This chain's CDR3 is CASSLGRAGESSYNSPLHF. CDR3 nucleotides: TGTGCCAGCAGCCTCGGGAGGGCAGGCGAGAGCTCCTATAATTCACCCCTCCACTTT.